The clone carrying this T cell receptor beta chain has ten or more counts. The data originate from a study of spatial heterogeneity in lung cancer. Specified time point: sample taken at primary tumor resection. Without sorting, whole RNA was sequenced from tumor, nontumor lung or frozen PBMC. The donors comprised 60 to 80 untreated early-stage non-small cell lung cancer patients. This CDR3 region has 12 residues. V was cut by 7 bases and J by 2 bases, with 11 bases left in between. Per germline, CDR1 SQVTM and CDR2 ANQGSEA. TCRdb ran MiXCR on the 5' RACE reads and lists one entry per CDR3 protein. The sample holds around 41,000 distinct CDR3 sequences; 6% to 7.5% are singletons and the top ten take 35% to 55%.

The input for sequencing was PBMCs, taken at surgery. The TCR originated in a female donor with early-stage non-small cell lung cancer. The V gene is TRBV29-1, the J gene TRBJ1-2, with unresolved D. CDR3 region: CSASGSNYGYTF. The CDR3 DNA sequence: TGCAGCGCATCGGGCTCCAACTATGGCTACACCTTC. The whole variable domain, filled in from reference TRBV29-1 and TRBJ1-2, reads SAVISQKPSRDICQRGTSLTIQCQVDSQVTMMFWYRQQPGQSLTLIATANQGSEATYESGFVIDKFPISRPNLTFSTLTVSNMSPEDSSIYLCSASGSNYGYTFGSGTRLTVV.